The 20 T cell receptor beta chains presented below share a single source sample, sequenced in a study of glioma-infiltrating T cells after dendritic cell vaccination. The time point here: after dendritic cell vaccination, including at tumor progression/relapse. Some clones are missing from TCRdb's copy, which holds only in-frame ones; the method was immunoSEQ multiplex PCR. The sample holds about 87,000 clones, over 80% seen once. The input for sequencing was blood, taken after dendritic cell vaccination. Receptor source: a human donor with glioblastoma.

The J gene is TRBJ1-2, the V gene TRBV7-8; the match to TRBD1 covers 7 bases. V shed 3 bases and J 7 bases; nucleotides not matched to a gene: 11. Germline V gene sequence: CDR1 SGHVS, CDR2 FQNEAQ. The CDR3 runs to 15 residues. CDR3 loop: CASSLQGGLEAGYTF. DNA of the CDR3: TGTGCCAGCAGCTTGCAAGGGGGCTTAGAGGCTGGCTACACCTTC.

The J gene is TRBJ1-5, the V gene TRBV5-1, with TRBD1 identical over 7 bases. V lost 7 bases and J lost 3; bases outside the gene matches: 4. This CDR3 region has 13 residues. Germline CDR1 is SGHRS and CDR2 is YFSETQ. The CDR3 is CASRTGDNQPQHF. As DNA, the CDR3 is TGCGCCAGCCGGACAGGTGACAATCAGCCCCAGCATTTT.

Only a few counts were recorded for this clone. The chain links TRBV6-4 to TRBJ1-5; the D is unclear. Trimming shortened V by 4 bases and J by 4 bases, and 8 bases separated the two germline ends. CDR1 and CDR2 from the germline V gene are MRHNA and SNTAGT. There are 13 residues in the CDR3. The CDR3 loop is CASSVAQNQPQHF. The CDR3 nucleotides read TGTGCCAGCAGTGTTGCCCAGAATCAGCCCCAGCATTTT.

The rearrangement joins TRBV4-2 to TRBJ1-5; D might be TRBD1 (5 bases). The CDR3 is 19 residues long. Germline CDR1 LGHNA, CDR2 YNFKEQ. The V and J ends lost 3 bases and 3 bases respectively, with 24 bases between them. CDR3 sequence: CASSQSPSQGMVDNQPQHF. In nucleotides, the CDR3 is TGTGCCAGCAGCCAGTCACCCTCGCAGGGAATGGTTGACAATCAGCCCCAGCATTTT.

The chain combines TRBV7-3 with TRBJ2-1; D is unclear. This CDR3 has 13 amino acids. Germline-derived CDR1 and CDR2 are SGHTA and FQGTGA. V was clipped by 2 bases and J by 8 bases, with 10 bases between them. Here the CDR3 reads CASSLAGYYEQFF. CDR3 nucleotides: TGTGCCAGCAGCTTAGCAGGATACTATGAGCAGTTCTTC.

The rearrangement links TRBV5-1 to TRBJ2-3; TRBD2 might be the D (5 bases). V lost 4 bases and J lost 2, with 14 bases in between. The CDR3 runs 15 residues. The germline gives CDR1 SGHRS, CDR2 YFSETQ. The CDR3 DNA follows: TGCGCCAGCAGCCCGACGGGGATTATCACAGATACGCAGTATTTT. Its protein product is CASSPTGIITDTQYF. The complete variable domain, with remaining parts taken from reference TRBV5-1 and TRBJ2-3, reads KAGVTQTPRYLIKTRGQQVTLSCSPISGHRSVSWYQQTPGQGLQFLFEYFSETQRNKGNFPGRFSGRQFSNSRSEMNVSTLELGDSALYLCASSPTGIITDTQYFGPGTRLTVL.

V usage is TRBV18 and J usage is TRBJ2-2; 9 bases match TRBD2. The CDR3 consists of 15 residues. Trimming at V came to 2 bases and at J to 6 bases, leaving 4 bases not matched to a gene. The germline gives CDR1 KGHSH, CDR2 LQKENI. The DNA of the CDR3 is TGTGCCAGCTCACCAGAACTAGCGGGCCCCGGGGAGCTGTTTTTT. Amino acids: CASSPELAGPGELFF.

The table lists this clone with a few counts. The chain links TRBV6-6 to TRBJ2-3, with 12 bases fitting TRBD2. This CDR3 contains 15 residues. The germline V gene encodes CDR1 MNHNY and CDR2 SVGAGI (reference sequence). J was trimmed by 2 bases and V by 8 bases; bases with no gene match: 5. The CDR3: CASGTSGLYTDTQYF. The CDR3 DNA follows: TGTGCCAGCGGGACTAGCGGGCTCTACACAGATACGCAGTATTTT.

This clone was seen more than once but under ten times. The chain recombines TRBV4-1 with TRBJ1-4, with D tentatively TRBD1 (5 bases). Trimming shortened V by 3 bases and J by 7 bases, and 9 bases separated the two germline ends. This CDR3 region has 13 residues. Germline V gene sequence: CDR1 MGHRA, CDR2 YSYEKL. The chain's CDR3 is CASSQGHGEKLFF. The CDR3 region has the DNA TGCGCCAGCAGCCAGGGGCACGGTGAAAAACTGTTTTTT.

The rearrangement joins TRBV29-1 to TRBJ2-5; maybe TRBD2 (5 bases). This CDR3 has 15 residues. Germline lookup yields CDR1 SQVTM and CDR2 ANQGSEA. V lost 2 bases to trimming and J lost 5 bases, with 18 bases between them. The CDR3 region has the DNA TGCAGCGTTGAAAGTGAATGGGCAGGAGGCGAGACCCAGTACTTC. Amino acids: CSVESEWAGGETQYF.

The chain joins TRBV6-1 to TRBJ1-1; no firm D call. V lost 0 bases and J 0 bases, leaving 14 bases between the germline ends. CDR1 is MNHNS, CDR2 SASEGT, per germline. The CDR3 totals 17 residues. CDR3 residues: CASSEARRIDMNTEAFF. The CDR3 DNA reads TGTGCCAGCAGTGAAGCGCGAAGGATAGACATGAACACTGAAGCTTTCTTT.

This rearrangement joins TRBV15 to TRBJ2-1; TRBD2 matches 9 bases. This CDR3 has 14 amino acids. Trimming took 0 bases from V and 13 from J; bases not matched to a gene: 7. Looked up from germline, CDR1 is LNHNV and CDR2 is YYDKDF (reference sequence). The CDR3, as DNA: TGTGCCACCAGCAGAGATCGGAGCGGGGGGTCCCAGTTCTTC. Translated, it gives CATSRDRSGGSQFF.

This clone came up once. The chain carries TRBV5-4 and TRBJ1-1, with D hard to call. The CDR3 spans 14 residues. V lost 1 base and J lost 1, with 8 bases in between. Germline V CDR1 and CDR2: SGHNT, YYREEE (reference sequence). CDR3 sequence (DNA): TGTGCCAGCAGCTTGCTCTCTAGGAACACTGAAGCTTTCTTT. This codes for CASSLLSRNTEAFF.

The gene calls are TRBV14 and TRBJ1-4, with D uncertain. V lost 0 bases, J lost 4 bases, and 12 bases lay in between. The CDR3 has 16 amino acids. Germline CDR1 is SGHDN and CDR2 is FVKESK. The CDR3 DNA sequence: TGTGCCAGCAGCCAAGAAGGAGGAGTGGGTAATGAAAAACTGTTTTTT. It translates to CASSQEGGVGNEKLFF.

The rearrangement uses TRBV6-5 and TRBJ1-1, with a tentative D call TRBD1 (6 bases). V was trimmed by 3 bases and J by 4 bases, leaving 12 bases between them. The CDR3 contains 14 residues. Germline CDR1 and CDR2: MNHEY and SVGAGI. CDR3 DNA sequence: TGTGCCAGCAGTTATCGACAGGTAGGCACTGAAGCTTTCTTT. Its translation: CASSYRQVGTEAFF.

V is TRBV2 and J is TRBJ1-1; 9 bases line up with TRBD1. The CDR3 totals 14 residues. The V and J ends lost 10 bases and 4 bases, in that order; junction bases with no gene match: 10. From germline, CDR1 is SNHLY and CDR2 FYNNEI. The CDR3 DNA follows: TGTGCCACCGGAGAAGACAGGGGGAGCACTGAAGCTTTCTTT. Translation gives CATGEDRGSTEAFF.

The chain has TRBV5-8 and TRBJ1-5, with TRBD1 matching over 7 bases. The CDR3 runs to 16 residues. The germline gives CDR1 SGHTS, CDR2 YDEGEE. The V segment lost 4 bases and the J segment 5 bases; nucleotides outside the gene matches: 12. The CDR3 nucleotides are TGTGCCAGCAGCCAGGAAGTGACAGGGTGGGATCAGCCCCAGCATTTT. It codes for CASSQEVTGWDQPQHF.

The gene calls are TRBV2 and TRBJ1-5; D gene unclear. Germline values: CDR1 SNHLY, CDR2 FYNNEI. V lost 5 bases and J 0 bases, leaving 8 bases between the germline ends. The CDR3 totals 14 residues. CDR3 sequence reads: CASSFTTSNQPQHF. As DNA, the CDR3 is TGTGCCAGCAGTTTTACTACTAGCAATCAGCCCCAGCATTTT.

This clone occurred a few times. CDR3 in DNA: TGTGCCAGCAGTGCCCTAGCGGGGGGGCCCTCCTACGAGCAGTACTTC. Residues: CASSALAGGPSYEQYF. V is TRBV27 and J is TRBJ2-7, with 12 nucleotides matching TRBD2. The V and J ends lost 5 bases and 0 bases, in that order; junction bases with no gene match: 5. This CDR3 region has 16 residues. CDR1 and CDR2 (germline): MNHEY, SMNVEV (reference sequence).

The gene calls are TRBV5-6 and TRBJ1-2, with 8 bases identical to TRBD1. The CDR3 totals 13 residues. Germline loops: CDR1 SGHDT, CDR2 YYEEEE. V dropped 2 bases and J dropped 4; count of bases not matched to a gene: 1. The DNA of the CDR3 is TGTGCCAGCAGCTTCGGACAGGGCTATGGCTACACCTTC. Protein product: CASSFGQGYGYTF.